This T cell receptor (beta chain) was obtained from a study of post-analysis software for immune sequencing data. About the research overall: Courses of disease covered relapsing-remitting, secondary progressive and progressive-relapsing multiple sclerosis. Study-level findings and limits: There was significantly lower normalized Chao1 diversity in multiple sclerosis patients than in controls. Samples from one preparation batch, clustered by F measure, grouped strongly together. TRBV5-6, TRBV5-1 and TRBV20-1 were among several TRBV segments more frequent in patients than controls.

In regard to this clonotype: Its specificity is unknown.

The CDR3 spans 14 residues. The ends were cut back, 7 bases at V and 3 bases at J, with 14 bases in the middle. CDR1 is SNHLY and CDR2 is FYNNEI in the germline V gene. Presence of unique molecular identifiers characterized the TCR beta cDNA libraries. Out of 1 to 10 million T cells, some 500,000 cDNA molecules were generated. TCRdb analysed the PCR reads with MiXCR anew, one entry per CDR3 protein. The data show about 770,000 distinct CDR3 sequences, 46% seen once. The specimen was blood. This sequence was found in a girl aged 5 to 17 with multiple sclerosis. V and J are TRBV2 and TRBJ2-3; no definite D call. Here the CDR3 DNA reads TGTGCCAGCACTTGGCAGGTCCGGACAGATACGCAGTATTTT. Its protein product is CASTWQVRTDTQYF.